This is a list of T cell receptor beta chains from one sample in a study of T cells in Graves' hyperthyroidism and ophthalmopathy. TCRdb passed the multiplex PCR reads through MiXCR, listing each CDR3 protein once. The sample contains 220,000 or so distinct CDR3 sequences, about a sixth of which appear only once. Sequencing was performed on blood. The receptors were sampled from a woman aged 18-35 years with Graves' ophthalmopathy. Both conserved end residues are part of each CDR3. Each record gives: CDR3 length, D gene, J gene, clone size, V gene, CDR3 DNA, CDR3 protein. D genes are given only for firm matches. Size is omitted from some rows. Given values are once, few, many or a class for expanded clones.

>16|TRBD1|TRBJ2-1|few|TRBV11-2
TGTGCCAGCAGCAATCCGGGACAGGGAGTTTACAATGAGCAGTTCTTC
CASSNPGQGVYNEQFF
>17|TRBD2|TRBJ2-7|many|TRBV19
TGTGCCAGTAGTGCCCTCGGGACTAGCGGATACTCCTACGAGCAGTACTTC
CASSALGTSGYSYEQYF
>16|TRBD1|TRBJ1-6|many|TRBV6-2/TRBV6-3
TGTGCCAGCAGTTCGGGACAGAGCTCCTATAATTCACCCCTCCACTTT
CASSSGQSSYNSPLHF
>15|-|TRBJ1-4|-|TRBV29-1
TGCAGCGTTTGGGGGACCCTGGGGTCTAATGAAAAACTGTTTTTT
CSVWGTLGSNEKLFF
>16|TRBD2|TRBJ2-1|many|TRBV10-3
TGTGCCATCAGTGAGCCGACTAGCGGGAGGGCATGGGAGCAGTTCTTC
CAISEPTSGRAWEQFF
>15|-|TRBJ1-3|many|TRBV12-3/TRBV12-4
TGTGCCAGCAGTTTACCGGACAGTCCGCGAAACACCATATATTTT
CASSLPDSPRNTIYF
>15|-|TRBJ1-6|many|TRBV6-1
TGTGCCAGCAGCCCCCGGGACGGGGTCAATTCACCCCTCCACTTT
CASSPRDGVNSPLHF
>16|-|TRBJ2-1|many|TRBV24-1
TGTGCCACCAGTGATTTAGGGGGAGGGCCTAACAATGAGCAGTTCTTC
CATSDLGGGPNNEQFF
>14|-|TRBJ1-5|-|TRBV20-1
TGCAGTGCTAGAGGTCGGGGGGGCGGACAGCCCCAGCATTTT
CSARGRGGGQPQHF
>14|TRBD2|TRBJ2-3|many|TRBV24-1
TGTGCCACCGGCACTAGCGGGGGCTCAGATACGCAGTATTTT
CATGTSGGSDTQYF
>14|-|TRBJ1-1|many|TRBV6-1
TGTGCCAGCAGTTATGGGGGCCAGAACACTGAAGCTTTCTTT
CASSYGGQNTEAFF
>13|-|TRBJ2-5|few|TRBV27
TGTGCCAGCAGTTTCCTAAGTCAAGAGACCCAGTACTTC
CASSFLSQETQYF
>16|TRBD1|TRBJ2-3|many|TRBV20-1
TGCAGTGCTAGAGGGACAGCCTCACAGGGGACAGATACGCAGTATTTT
CSARGTASQGTDTQYF
>14|TRBD2|TRBJ2-1|many|TRBV30
TGTGCCAGGGGAAGAGGGACTACCTCGGGTGAGCAGTTCTTC
CARGRGTTSGEQFF
>16|-|TRBJ2-3|many|TRBV5-5
TGTGCCAGCAGCCAAGTACTCCCCACGGGGACAGATACGCAGTATTTT
CASSQVLPTGTDTQYF
>17|TRBD2|TRBJ2-5|many|TRBV3-1
TGTGCCAGCAGCCCCGGGACTAGCGGTCCTCCGAGTGAGACCCAGTACTTC
CASSPGTSGPPSETQYF
>15|TRBD2|TRBJ2-1|many|TRBV18
TGTGCCAGCTCACCACAAAGCGGGGGGGCGGGTGAGCAGTTCTTC
CASSPQSGGAGEQFF
>16|-|TRBJ2-3|-|TRBV24-1
TGTGCCACCTCAGACCTGGGCGAGGAGAGCAGGGATACGCAGTATTTT
CATSDLGEESRDTQYF
>15|-|TRBJ1-3|many|TRBV12-3/TRBV12-4
TGTGCCAGCAGTTTAAACTCTTGGACTGGAAACACCATATATTTT
CASSLNSWTGNTIYF
>11|-|TRBJ2-7|-|TRBV25-1
TGTGCCAGCGGGGCCCCCTACGAGCAGTACTTC
CASGAPYEQYF
>12|-|TRBJ2-7|-|TRBV20-1
TGCAGTGCTCCGGACCGAACCTACGAGCAGTACTTC
CSAPDRTYEQYF
>11|-|TRBJ2-7|-|TRBV20-1
TGCAGTGCTAGCCCAGGAGGCGAGCAGTACTTC
CSASPGGEQYF
>15|-|TRBJ1-1|many|TRBV20-1
TGCAGTGCTAGGTTCGGGGGCGTACGGAACACTGAAGCTTTCTTT
CSARFGGVRNTEAFF
>15|TRBD2|TRBJ2-5|many|TRBV11-2
TGTGCCAGCAGCTTAGTAGCGGGGGGGCTAGAGACCCAGTACTTC
CASSLVAGGLETQYF
>12|-|TRBJ1-1|many|TRBV6-1
TGTGCCAGCAGTTATGGCCGTAATGAAGCTTTCTTT
CASSYGRNEAFF
>12|-|TRBJ2-5|many|TRBV4-1
TGCGCCAGCAGCCAACCCCAAGAGACCCAGTACTTC
CASSQPQETQYF
>15|TRBD1|TRBJ1-5|many|TRBV5-8
TGTGCCAGCAGCTTGGAGGGACAGGGGTTTCAGCCCCAGCATTTT
CASSLEGQGFQPQHF
>21|TRBD2|TRBJ2-5|-|TRBV28
TGTGCCAGCAACCCAACGGTGAGGACTAGCGGGGGGGCCGGTCTCTTCGAGACCCAGTACTTC
CASNPTVRTSGGAGLFETQYF
>15|TRBD1|TRBJ1-2|many|TRBV2
TGTGCCAGCAGTGAAAGGCAGGGGGTTAACTATGGCTACACCTTC
CASSERQGVNYGYTF
>14|-|TRBJ1-1|many|TRBV7-8
TGTGCCAGCAGCTTAGATGGCGAGAACACTGAAGCTTTCTTT
CASSLDGENTEAFF
>13|-|TRBJ2-7|many|TRBV19
TGTGCCAGTAGCACGGTAGTCTCCTACGAGCAGTACTTC
CASSTVVSYEQYF
>13|-|TRBJ1-2|many|TRBV13
TGTGCCAGCAGCCTCGGACAGTCCTATGGCTACACCTTC
CASSLGQSYGYTF
>15|-|TRBJ2-5|-|TRBV24-1
TGTGCCACCAGTGATTTGCTTTCGGATCAAGAGACCCAGTACTTC
CATSDLLSDQETQYF
>17|TRBD2|TRBJ2-5|many|TRBV5-1
TGCGCCAGCAGCTTGGGACTAGCGGGAGGGCCGAGAGAGACCCAGTACTTC
CASSLGLAGGPRETQYF
>15|-|TRBJ1-5|many|TRBV19
TGTGCCAGTAGTCCCCAGCCCAGTTATAATCAGCCCCAGCATTTT
CASSPQPSYNQPQHF
>16|-|TRBJ1-6|many|TRBV4-1
TGCGCCAGCAGCCAAGATTTGAGGACGGATTATTCACCCCTCCACTTT
CASSQDLRTDYSPLHF
>17|-|TRBJ2-3|-|TRBV11-1
TGTGCCAGCAGCCAAGTCGAACCGGGGGCTAGCACAGATACGCAGTATTTT
CASSQVEPGASTDTQYF
>14|-|TRBJ1-2|many|TRBV19
TGTGCCAGTAGTCTACGGTCGGTCAACTATGGCTACACCTTC
CASSLRSVNYGYTF
>15|TRBD1|TRBJ1-5|many|TRBV2
TGTGCCAGCAGCGCCGGACAGGGACTCTGGCAGCCCCAGCATTTT
CASSAGQGLWQPQHF
>19|-|TRBJ2-6|many|TRBV12-3/TRBV12-4
TGTGCCAGCACTCCGCCATGGGGCACGGAAAAAGCTGGGGCCAACGTCCTGACTTTC
CASTPPWGTEKAGANVLTF
>15|-|TRBJ1-5|many|TRBV3-1
TGTGCCAGCAGCATGACAGTGTATAGCAATCAGCCCCAGCATTTT
CASSMTVYSNQPQHF